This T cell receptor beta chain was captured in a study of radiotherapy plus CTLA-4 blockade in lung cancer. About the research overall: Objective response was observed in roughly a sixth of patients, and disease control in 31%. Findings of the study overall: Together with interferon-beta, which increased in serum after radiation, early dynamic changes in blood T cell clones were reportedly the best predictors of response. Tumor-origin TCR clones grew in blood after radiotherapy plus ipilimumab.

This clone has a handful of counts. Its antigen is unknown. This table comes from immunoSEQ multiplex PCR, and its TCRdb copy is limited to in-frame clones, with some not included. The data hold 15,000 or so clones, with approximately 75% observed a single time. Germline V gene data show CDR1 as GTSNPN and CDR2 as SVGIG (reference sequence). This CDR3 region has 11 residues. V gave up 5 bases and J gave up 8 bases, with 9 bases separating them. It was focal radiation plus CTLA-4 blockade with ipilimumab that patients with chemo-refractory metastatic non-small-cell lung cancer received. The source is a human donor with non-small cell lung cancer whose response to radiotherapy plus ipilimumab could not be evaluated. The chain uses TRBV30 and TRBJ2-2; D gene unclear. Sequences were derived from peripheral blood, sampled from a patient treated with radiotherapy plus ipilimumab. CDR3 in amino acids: CAWDKTGELFF. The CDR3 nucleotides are TGTGCCTGGGATAAAACAGGGGAGCTGTTTTTT.